This entry is about one T cell receptor beta chain. The antigen remains unidentified. Naive CD8+ T cells were CD45RO-CCR7+CD27+CD95-. The TRB libraries of cDNA were built by UMI-labeled 5' RACE. TCRdb reprocessed the 5' RACE reads, keeping one entry per CDR3 protein, no DNA. Its clone listing holds about 130,000 distinct CDR3 sequences. The CDR3 loop spans 17 amino acids. The data are from a study of CXCR3-negative and CXCR3-positive naive CD8 T cells. Study-wide results and caveats: Similar TRBV-TRBJ gene usage was seen in naive CXCR3-negative and CXCR3-positive cells, but not in memory cells.

The specimen sequenced was naive CXCR3- CD8+ T cells from blood. Subset here: CD45RO-CCR7+CD27+CD95- naive CD8+ T cells lacking CXCR3 (TNR3-). J is TRBJ2-7 and V is TRBV12-3 or TRBV12-4; the D call from TCRdb, TRBD2, cannot be confirmed without DNA. The sequence was collected from a human donor in good health. Some clones in this sample may be carry-over from other donors' samples. This chain's CDR3 is CASSSLAGGPVSYEQYF.